This T cell receptor (beta chain) was found in a study of shared clonotypes between healthy human individuals. Study-wide results and limits: Measured sharing among donors was expected to vary with sequencing depth.

Within Nashville, Tennessee resided all donors, each a Caucasian adult. Only in-frame clones appear in the TCRdb table, and some are missing; sequencing was by immunoSEQ multiplex PCR. In the table there are a few hundred thousand clones, more than 95% of which are singletons. This clone was seen a single time. The antigen remains undetermined. Deletions cut 6 bases from V and 3 bases from J, with 13 bases between. Germline V gene sequence: CDR1 MNHEY, CDR2 SMNVEV (reference sequence). The CDR3 extends over 14 amino acids. This TCR was recovered from a woman in her 30s in good health. V gene TRBV27 combines with J gene TRBJ2-3, with D possibly TRBD2 on 5 matching bases. Specimen: naive CD4+ T cells sorted from blood. Subset reported: CD45RA+ positively selected. As DNA, the CDR3 is TGTGCCAGCAGAAGTACTAGAATAACAGATACGCAGTATTTT. Translating gives CASRSTRITDTQYF.